The T cell receptor beta chain described here comes from a study of beta chain features in type 1 diabetes. General observations from the study: Patients and controls would share equally any PCR tilt toward shorter templates. VDJ junctions from patients with type 1 diabetes contained fewer insertions and more deletions. HLA influence on TCRB rearrangement stayed unresolved here.

This clone was counted a few times. Its antigen is unknown. The study reverse transcribed the entire isolated RNA, so it sequenced expressed TCRB transcripts. This table comes from immunoSEQ multiplex PCR, and its TCRdb copy is limited to in-frame clones, with some not included. The sample consists of about 140,000 clones, approximately 10% of them appearing once. The sequenced sample consisted of central memory CD4+ T cells from blood. The sequence was obtained from a woman aged 40 to 50 in good health.

The CDR3 spells CASKPKADNYQPQHF. The DNA for the CDR3 is TGTGCCAGTAAACCAAAGGCGGACAATTATCAGCCCCAGCATTTT. V is TRBV19 and J is TRBJ1-5; D perhaps matches TRBD1 (5 bases). The CDR3 covers 15 residues. Per germline, CDR1 LNHDA and CDR2 SQIVND (reference sequence). V gave up 7 bases and J gave up 5 bases, with 18 bases separating them.